This T cell receptor beta chain originates from a study of blood T cell repertoires in COVID-19. Trimming took 4 bases from V and 0 from J, leaving 8 bases between them. There are 14 residues in the CDR3. CDR1 and CDR2 (germline): SGDLS, YYNGEE. Method: immunoSEQ multiplex PCR; TCRdb's copy keeps in-frame clones and lacks some. The sample lists 150,000 to 180,000 clones, roughly four fifths seen once, with around 10% in the top ten. Seattle cases were enrolled at active infection and followed longitudinally. The V call is TRBV9, the J call TRBJ1-3; D possibly corresponds to TRBD1 (5 bases). The TCR originated in a woman aged 60 to 75 with COVID-19, enrolled during active disease. Sequenced: peripheral blood. CDR3: CASSSGASGNTIYF. CDR3 DNA: TGTGCCAGCAGCAGCGGGGCCTCTGGAAACACCATATATTTT.